This TCR beta chain appears in the sequencing data of a study of blood T cell repertoires in COVID-19. The protocol was immunoSEQ multiplex PCR, while the TCRdb copy is restricted to in-frame clones and leaves out a portion. The sample records about 310,000 clones, about nine tenths being singletons. Germline-derived CDR1 and CDR2 are LNHNV and YYDKDF (reference sequence). V lost 4 bases, J lost 5 bases, and 12 bases lay in between. This CDR3 comprises 14 residues. Individuals drawn from approximately 26 US areas were about 18 to 90 years old. The receptor was isolated from a woman aged 18-35 years who had recovered from COVID-19. What was sequenced was PBMCs or T cells enriched from blood (not recorded which). The V call is TRBV15, the J call TRBJ1-5, with D possibly TRBD1 on 6 matching bases. Written as DNA, the CDR3 is TGTGCCACCAGCACATACAGGGACGATCAGCCCCAGCATTTT. As protein: CATSTYRDDQPQHF.